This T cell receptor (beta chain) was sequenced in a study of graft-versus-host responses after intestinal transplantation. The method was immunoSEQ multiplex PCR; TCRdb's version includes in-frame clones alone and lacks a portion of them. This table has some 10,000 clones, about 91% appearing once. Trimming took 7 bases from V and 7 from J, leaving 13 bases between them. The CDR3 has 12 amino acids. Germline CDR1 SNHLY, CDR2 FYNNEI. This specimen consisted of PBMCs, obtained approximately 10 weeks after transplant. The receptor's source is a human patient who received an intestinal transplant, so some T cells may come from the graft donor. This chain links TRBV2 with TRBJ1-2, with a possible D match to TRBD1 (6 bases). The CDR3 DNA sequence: TGTGCCAGCAATACAGGGATGGGTGGCTACACCTTC. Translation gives CASNTGMGGYTF.